This T cell receptor (beta chain) is drawn from a study of T cells in pancreatic ductal adenocarcinoma. General study results and limits: No significant tumor-blood clonality difference; means were about 0.12 and 0.07.

Trimming took 3 bases from V and 3 from J, leaving 11 bases between them. The CDR3 extends over 13 amino acids. Per germline, CDR1 GTSNPN and CDR2 SVGIG (reference sequence). Only in-frame clones appear in the TCRdb table, and some are missing; sequencing was by immunoSEQ multiplex PCR. Seen here are roughly 100,000 clones, roughly 96% observed once, and the top ten hold roughly 3%. For this clone: Antigen specificity is unknown.

No neoadjuvant therapy was given to the selected pancreatic ductal adenocarcinoma patients before their surgery. The chain combines TRBV30 with TRBJ1-1; D is possibly TRBD1 (5 bases). Sequenced sample: PBMCs. The source is a human donor with pancreatic ductal adenocarcinoma. CDR3: CAWRDQGYTEAFF. CDR3 sequence (DNA): TGTGCCTGGAGGGACCAGGGATACACTGAAGCTTTCTTT.